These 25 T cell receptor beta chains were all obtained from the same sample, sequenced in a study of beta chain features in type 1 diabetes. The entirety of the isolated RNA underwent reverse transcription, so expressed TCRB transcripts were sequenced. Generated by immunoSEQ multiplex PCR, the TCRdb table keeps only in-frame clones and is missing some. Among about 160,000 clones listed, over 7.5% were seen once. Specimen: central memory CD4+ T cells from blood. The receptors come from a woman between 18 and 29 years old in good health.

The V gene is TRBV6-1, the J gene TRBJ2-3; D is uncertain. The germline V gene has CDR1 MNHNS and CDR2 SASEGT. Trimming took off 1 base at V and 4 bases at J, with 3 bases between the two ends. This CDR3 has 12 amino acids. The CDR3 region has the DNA TGTGCCAGCAGTGAAGGCGCAGATACGCAGTATTTT. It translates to CASSEGADTQYF.

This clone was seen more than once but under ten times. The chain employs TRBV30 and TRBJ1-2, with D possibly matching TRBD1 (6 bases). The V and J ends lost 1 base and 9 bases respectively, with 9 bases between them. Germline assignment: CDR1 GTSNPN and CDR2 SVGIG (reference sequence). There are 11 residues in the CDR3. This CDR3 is CAWSDTGSYTF. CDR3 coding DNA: TGTGCCTGGAGTGATACAGGGAGCTACACCTTC.

The DNA of the CDR3 is TGTGCCAGCAGTTCCTGGGGGACAGGGACCCCTTATGGCTACACCTTC. Amino acid sequence: CASSSWGTGTPYGYTF. J is TRBJ1-2 and V is TRBV28, with 9 bases fitting TRBD1. The junction had 11 bases not matched to a gene; V was cut back by 4 bases and J by 5 bases. The CDR3 covers 16 residues. CDR1 and CDR2 (germline): MDHEN, SYDVKM.

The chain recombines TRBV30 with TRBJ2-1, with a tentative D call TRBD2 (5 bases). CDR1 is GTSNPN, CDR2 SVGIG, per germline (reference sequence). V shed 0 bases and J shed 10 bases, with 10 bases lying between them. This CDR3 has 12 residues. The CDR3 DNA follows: TGTGCCTGGAGTGTCCGGGGTGCCGAGCAGTTCTTC. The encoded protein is CAWSVRGAEQFF.

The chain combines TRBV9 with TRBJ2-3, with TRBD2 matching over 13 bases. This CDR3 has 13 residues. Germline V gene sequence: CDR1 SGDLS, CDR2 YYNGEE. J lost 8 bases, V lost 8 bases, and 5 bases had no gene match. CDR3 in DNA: TGTGCCAGTGGACTAGCGGGAGATGGTACGCAGTATTTT. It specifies CASGLAGDGTQYF.

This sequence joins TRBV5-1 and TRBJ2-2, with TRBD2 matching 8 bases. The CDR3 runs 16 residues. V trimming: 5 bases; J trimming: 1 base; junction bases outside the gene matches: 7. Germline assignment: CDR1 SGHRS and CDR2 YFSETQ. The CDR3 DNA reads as TGCGCCAGCAGGGTTTGGCTAGCGGGGAACACCGGGGAGCTGTTTTTT. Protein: CASRVWLAGNTGELFF.

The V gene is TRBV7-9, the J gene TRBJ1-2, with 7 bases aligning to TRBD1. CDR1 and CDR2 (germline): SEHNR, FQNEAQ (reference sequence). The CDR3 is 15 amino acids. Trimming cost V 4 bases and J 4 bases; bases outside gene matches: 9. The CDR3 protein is CASSWADRDLYGYTF. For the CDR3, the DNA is TGTGCCAGCAGCTGGGCTGACAGGGACCTCTATGGCTACACCTTC.

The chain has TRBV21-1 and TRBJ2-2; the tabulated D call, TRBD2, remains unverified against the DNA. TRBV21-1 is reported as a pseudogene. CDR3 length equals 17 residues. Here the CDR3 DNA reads TGTGCCAGCAGCACGCACCCGGGGGGCATCGACACCGGGGAGCTGTTTTTT. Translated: CASSTHPGGIDTGELFF.

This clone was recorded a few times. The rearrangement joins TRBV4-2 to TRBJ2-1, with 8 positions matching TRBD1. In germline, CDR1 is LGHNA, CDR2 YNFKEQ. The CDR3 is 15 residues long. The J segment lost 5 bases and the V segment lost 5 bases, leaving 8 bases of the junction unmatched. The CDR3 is CASSVDRGSNNEQFF. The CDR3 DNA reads TGTGCCAGCAGCGTCGACAGGGGTTCAAACAATGAGCAGTTCTTC.

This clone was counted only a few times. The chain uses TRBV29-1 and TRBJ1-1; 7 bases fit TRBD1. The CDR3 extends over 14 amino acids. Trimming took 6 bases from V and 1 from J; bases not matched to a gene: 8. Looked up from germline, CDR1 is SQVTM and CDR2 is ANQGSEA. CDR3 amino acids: CSVPLGQTNTEAFF. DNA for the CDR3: TGCAGCGTACCCTTGGGACAGACGAACACTGAAGCTTTCTTT.

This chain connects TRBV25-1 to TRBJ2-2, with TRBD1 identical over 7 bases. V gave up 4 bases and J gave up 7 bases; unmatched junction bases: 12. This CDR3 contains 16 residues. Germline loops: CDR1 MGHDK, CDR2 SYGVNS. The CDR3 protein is CASSGGAGGGLGELFF. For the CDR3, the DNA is TGTGCCAGCAGTGGAGGGGCAGGGGGTGGTCTCGGGGAGCTGTTTTTT.

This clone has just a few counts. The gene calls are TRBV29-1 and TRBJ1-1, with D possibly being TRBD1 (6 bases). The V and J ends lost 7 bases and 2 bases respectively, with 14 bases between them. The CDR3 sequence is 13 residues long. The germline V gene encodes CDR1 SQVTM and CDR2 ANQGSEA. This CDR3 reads CSAHGQSNTEAFF. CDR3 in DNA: TGCAGCGCCCATGGACAGAGTAACACTGAAGCTTTCTTT.

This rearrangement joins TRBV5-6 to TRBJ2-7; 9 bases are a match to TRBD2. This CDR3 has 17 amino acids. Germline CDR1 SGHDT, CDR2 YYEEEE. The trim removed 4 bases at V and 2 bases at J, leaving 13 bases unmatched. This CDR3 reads CASSPGLAANLAYEQYF. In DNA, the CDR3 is TGTGCCAGCAGCCCGGGACTAGCCGCAAACCTAGCCTACGAGCAGTACTTC.

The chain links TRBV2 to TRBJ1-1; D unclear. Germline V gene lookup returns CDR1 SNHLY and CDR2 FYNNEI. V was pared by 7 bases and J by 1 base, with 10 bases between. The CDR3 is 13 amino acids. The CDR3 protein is CASKADSNTEAFF. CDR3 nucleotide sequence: TGTGCCAGCAAGGCGGACTCGAACACTGAAGCTTTCTTT.

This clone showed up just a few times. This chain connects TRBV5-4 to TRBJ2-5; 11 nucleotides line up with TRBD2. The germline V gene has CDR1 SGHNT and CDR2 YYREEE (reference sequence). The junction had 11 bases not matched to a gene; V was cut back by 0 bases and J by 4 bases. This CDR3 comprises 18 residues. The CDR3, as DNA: TGTGCCAGCAGCTTGGCCATAGGAGTAGCGGGGGGGACAGAGACCCAGTACTTC. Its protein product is CASSLAIGVAGGTETQYF.

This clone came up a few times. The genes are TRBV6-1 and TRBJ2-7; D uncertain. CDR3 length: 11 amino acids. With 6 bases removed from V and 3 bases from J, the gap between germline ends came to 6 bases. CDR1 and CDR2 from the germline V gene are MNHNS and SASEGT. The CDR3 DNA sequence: TGTGCCAGCAGGGAGTACTACGAGCAGTACTTC. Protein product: CASREYYEQYF.

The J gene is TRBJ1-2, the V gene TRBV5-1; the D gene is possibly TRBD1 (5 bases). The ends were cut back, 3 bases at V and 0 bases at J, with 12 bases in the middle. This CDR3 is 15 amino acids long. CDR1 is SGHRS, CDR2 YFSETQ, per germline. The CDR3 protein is CASSWGLAANYGYTF. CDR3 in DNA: TGCGCCAGCAGCTGGGGACTGGCAGCTAACTATGGCTACACCTTC.

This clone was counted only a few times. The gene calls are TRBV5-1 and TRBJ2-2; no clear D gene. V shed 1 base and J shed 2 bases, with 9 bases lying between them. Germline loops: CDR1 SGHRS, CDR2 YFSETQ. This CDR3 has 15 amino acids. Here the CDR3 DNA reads TGCGCCAGCAGCTTGTGGCTAGGTAACACCGGGGAGCTGTTTTTT. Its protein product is CASSLWLGNTGELFF.

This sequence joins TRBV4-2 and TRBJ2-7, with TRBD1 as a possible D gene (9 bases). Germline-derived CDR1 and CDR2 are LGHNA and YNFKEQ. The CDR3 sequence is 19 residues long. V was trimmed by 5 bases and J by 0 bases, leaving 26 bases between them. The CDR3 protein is CASSLAGTGLLAGSYEQYF. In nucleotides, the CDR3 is TGTGCCAGCAGCTTGGCCGGGACAGGGCTCCTAGCGGGCTCCTACGAGCAGTACTTC.

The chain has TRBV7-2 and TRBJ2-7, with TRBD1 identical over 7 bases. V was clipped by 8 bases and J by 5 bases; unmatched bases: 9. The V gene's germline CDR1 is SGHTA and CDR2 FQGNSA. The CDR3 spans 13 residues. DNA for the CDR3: TGTGCCAGCCGACTGACAGGGTCGGACGAGCAGTACTTC. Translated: CASRLTGSDEQYF. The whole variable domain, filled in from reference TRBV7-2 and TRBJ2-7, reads GAGVSQSPSNKVTEKGKDVELRCDPISGHTALYWYRQSLGQGLEFLIYFQGNSAPDKSGLPSDRFSAERTGGSVSTLTIQRTQQEDSAVYLCASRLTGSDEQYFGPGTRLTVT.

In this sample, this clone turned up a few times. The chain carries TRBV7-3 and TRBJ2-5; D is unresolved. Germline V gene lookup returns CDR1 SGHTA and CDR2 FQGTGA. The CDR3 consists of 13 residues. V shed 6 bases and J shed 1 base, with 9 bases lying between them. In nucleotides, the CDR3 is TGTGCCAGCAGTCTAGGTGCCCAAGAGACCCAGTACTTC. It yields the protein CASSLGAQETQYF.

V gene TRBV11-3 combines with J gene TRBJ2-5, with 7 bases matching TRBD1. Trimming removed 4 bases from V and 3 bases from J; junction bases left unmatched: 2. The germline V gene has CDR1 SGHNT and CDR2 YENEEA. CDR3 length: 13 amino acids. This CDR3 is CASSYTGEETQYF. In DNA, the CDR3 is TGTGCCAGCAGCTATACAGGGGAAGAGACCCAGTACTTC.

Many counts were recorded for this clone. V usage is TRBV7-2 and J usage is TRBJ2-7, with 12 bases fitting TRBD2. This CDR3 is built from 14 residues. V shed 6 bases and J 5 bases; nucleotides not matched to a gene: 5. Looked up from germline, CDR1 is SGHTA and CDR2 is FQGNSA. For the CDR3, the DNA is TGTGCCAGCAGGCTAGCGGGAGGGCCCCACGAGCAGTACTTC. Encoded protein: CASRLAGGPHEQYF. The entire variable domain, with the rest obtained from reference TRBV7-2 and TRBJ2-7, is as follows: GAGVSQSPSNKVTEKGKDVELRCDPISGHTALYWYRQSLGQGLEFLIYFQGNSAPDKSGLPSDRFSAERTGGSVSTLTIQRTQQEDSAVYLCASRLAGGPHEQYFGPGTRLTVT.

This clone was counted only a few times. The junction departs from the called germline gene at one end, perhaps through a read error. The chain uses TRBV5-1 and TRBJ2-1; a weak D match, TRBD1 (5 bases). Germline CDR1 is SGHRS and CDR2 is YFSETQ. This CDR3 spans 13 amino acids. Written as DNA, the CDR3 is TGTGCCAGCAGCTTAGACAGAGTCAATGAGCAGTTCTTC. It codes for CASSLDRVNEQFF.

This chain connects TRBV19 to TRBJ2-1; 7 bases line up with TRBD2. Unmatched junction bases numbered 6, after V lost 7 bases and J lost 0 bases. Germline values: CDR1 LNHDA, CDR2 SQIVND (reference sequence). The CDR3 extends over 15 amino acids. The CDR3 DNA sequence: TGTGCCAGTAAAAGGCGCGGGAGCTCCTACAATGAGCAGTTCTTC. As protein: CASKRRGSSYNEQFF.